Listed below are T cell receptor beta chains from one sample, sequenced in a study of blood T cell repertoires in COVID-19. Assay: immunoSEQ multiplex PCR; the TCRdb copy retains only in-frame clones and omits some. The sample lists 150,000 or so clones; around 84% were seen once. The specimen was peripheral blood. The receptors shown here come from a woman in her forties or fifties in a cohort sampled during active or convalescent COVID-19. The CDR3 runs from the conserved cysteine through the conserved F or W. The order of the fields is clone size, V gene, D gene, J gene, CDR3 protein, CDR3 DNA. D genes are given only for firm matches. Size tells how often a clone was seen (once, few, many) or the class of an expanded clone, and some rows leave it out.

few	TRBV6-1	TRBD2	TRBJ2-4	CASSAPSGGLLIAKNIQYF	TGTGCCAGCAGTGCCCCTAGCGGGGGGCTTCTTATAGCCAAAAACATTCAGTACTTC
-	TRBV6-6	TRBD2	TRBJ2-1	CASGLAGTKYNEQFF	TGTGCCAGCGGACTAGCGGGGACCAAATACAATGAGCAGTTCTTC
-	TRBV29-1	-	TRBJ2-2	CSVAGTTANTGELFF	TGCAGCGTAGCAGGGACAACTGCGAACACCGGGGAGCTGTTTTTT
-	TRBV27	-	TRBJ1-2	CASRKLGPHGYTF	TGTGCCAGCAGAAAACTAGGACCCCATGGCTACACCTTC
once	TRBV6-5	TRBD2	TRBJ2-7	CASSYSSGGPYEQYF	TGTGCCAGCAGTTATAGTAGCGGGGGACCCTACGAGCAGTACTTC
-	TRBV11-2	TRBD2	TRBJ2-1	CASRGGSGANNEQFF	TGTGCCAGCAGGGGGGGTAGCGGGGCCAACAATGAGCAGTTCTTC
-	TRBV7-8	-	TRBJ1-2	CASSLGGRGRNYGYTF	TGTGCCAGCAGCTTAGGTGGGCGGGGGCGAAACTATGGCTACACCTTC
-	TRBV2	TRBD1	TRBJ1-5	CASSGTGNNQPQHF	TGTGCCAGCAGTGGGACAGGGAACAATCAGCCCCAGCATTTT
-	TRBV12-5	-	TRBJ2-1	CASVFSNGNEQFF	TGTGCTAGTGTTTTTTCTAATGGCAATGAGCAGTTCTTC
-	TRBV19	-	TRBJ2-7	CASSIPGREQYF	TGTGCCAGTAGTATTCCAGGGCGCGAGCAGTACTTC
-	TRBV29-1	TRBD1	TRBJ1-2	CSVPQGGYGYTF	TGCAGCGTCCCACAGGGGGGCTATGGCTACACCTTC
-	TRBV5-6	TRBD2	TRBJ2-1	CASSWSGGAHEQFF	TGTGCCAGCAGCTGGAGCGGGGGGGCACATGAGCAGTTCTTC
-	TRBV18	-	TRBJ2-3	CASSPPSGTDTQYF	TGTGCCAGCTCACCACCTAGCGGCACAGATACGCAGTATTTT
-	TRBV7-2	TRBD1	TRBJ1-5	CASSAWTGNNQPQHF	TGTGCCAGCAGCGCCTGGACAGGCAACAATCAGCCCCAGCATTTT
-	TRBV19	TRBD2	TRBJ2-4	CASSTRTSGGAIQYF	TGTGCCAGTAGTACCCGGACTAGCGGGGGGGCCATTCAGTACTTC
-	TRBV5-1	TRBD2	TRBJ2-7	CASSPSSGGPGEQYF	TGCGCCAGCAGCCCTTCTAGCGGGGGGCCGGGGGAGCAGTACTTC
-	TRBV5-1	-	TRBJ1-5	CASSLVPDNNQPQHF	TGCGCCAGCAGCTTGGTTCCCGACAACAATCAGCCCCAGCATTTT
-	TRBV19	-	TRBJ1-3	CATTAGAAGNTIYF	TGTGCCACCACTGCGGGGGCTGCTGGAAACACCATATATTTT
-	TRBV7-8	TRBD1	TRBJ2-1	CASSPPGQAYNEQFF	TGTGCCAGCAGCCCTCCGGGACAGGCCTACAATGAGCAGTTCTTC
-	TRBV7-7	-	TRBJ2-5	CASSLAGTPSIGTQYF	TGTGCTAGCAGCCTGGCCGGGACACCCAGTATAGGGACCCAGTACTTC
-	TRBV7-9	-	TRBJ1-1	CASSLLWGGRTEAFF	TGTGCCAGCAGCTTACTTTGGGGAGGGAGAACTGAAGCTTTCTTT
-	TRBV19	-	TRBJ1-1	CASSSTVLTEAFF	TGTGCCAGTAGTTCCACGGTTCTCACTGAAGCTTTCTTT
-	TRBV12-5	TRBD1	TRBJ2-3	CASGQGAGDTQYF	TGTGCTAGTGGTCAGGGGGCAGGGGATACGCAGTATTTT
-	TRBV5-4	-	TRBJ1-2	CASSRAQGPYGYTF	TGTGCCAGCAGCAGAGCACAGGGCCCCTATGGCTACACCTTC
-	TRBV19	TRBD1	TRBJ2-1	CASRLGTGTVYNEQFF	TGTGCCAGTCGATTGGGGACCGGGACAGTGTACAATGAGCAGTTCTTC
-	TRBV3-1/TRBV3-2	-	TRBJ2-4	CASSPLGANIQYF	TGTGCCAGCAGCCCGTTGGGGGCAAACATTCAGTACTTC
-	TRBV5-3	-	TRBJ1-5	CARSLAPPPSGSNQPQHF	TGTGCCAGAAGCTTAGCGCCTCCCCCATCGGGTAGCAATCAGCCCCAGCATTTT
-	TRBV4-1	-	TRBJ2-1	CASSHPPGIYNEQFF	TGCGCCAGCAGCCACCCACCGGGGATCTACAATGAGCAGTTCTTC
once	TRBV4-1	-	TRBJ2-7	CASSQGGVYEQYF	TGCGCCAGCAGCCAAGGGGGGGTCTACGAGCAGTACTTC
-	TRBV10-3	TRBD1	TRBJ2-1	CAISSRDRGPREQFF	TGTGCCATCAGCTCCCGGGACAGGGGGCCGCGAGAGCAGTTCTTC
-	TRBV19	-	TRBJ1-6	CASGGNREWTSPLHF	TGTGCCAGTGGGGGTAACAGGGAGTGGACTTCACCCCTCCACTTT
-	TRBV7-9	-	TRBJ1-2	CASSLTGPTNYGYTF	TGTGCCAGCAGCTTAACAGGGCCGACTAACTATGGCTACACCTTC
-	TRBV18	-	TRBJ2-7	CASSPQEFYEQYF	TGTGCCAGCTCACCACAGGAGTTCTACGAGCAGTACTTC
-	TRBV5-1	-	TRBJ1-1	CASSLVWGGGTEAFF	TGCGCCAGCAGCTTGGTTTGGGGCGGGGGCACTGAAGCTTTCTTT
-	TRBV3-1/TRBV3-2	-	TRBJ1-2	CASSQAALRYGYTF	TGTGCCAGCAGCCAAGCCGCTCTACGCTATGGCTACACCTTC
-	TRBV18	-	TRBJ1-5	CASSPQGGGQPQHF	TGTGCCAGCTCGCCTCAGGGAGGCGGTCAGCCCCAGCATTTT
-	TRBV2	-	TRBJ1-1	CASRLWGGTEAFF	TGTGCCAGCAGACTATGGGGGGGCACTGAAGCTTTCTTT
-	TRBV2	TRBD1	TRBJ1-3	CASTEQGGPGNTIYF	TGTGCCAGCACCGAACAGGGGGGCCCTGGAAACACCATATATTTT
-	TRBV4-1	-	TRBJ1-6	CASSQDPLGVSSYNSPLHF	TGCGCCAGCAGCCAAGATCCCCTCGGGGTCAGCTCCTATAATTCACCCCTCCACTTT
-	TRBV7-9	-	TRBJ1-1	CASSFQGPNTEAFF	TGTGCCAGCAGCTTTCAGGGCCCGAACACTGAAGCTTTCTTT
-	TRBV6-5	TRBD1	TRBJ1-4	CASSSHGQGVNEKLFF	TGTGCCAGCAGTTCCCATGGACAGGGCGTGAATGAAAAACTGTTTTTT
few	TRBV7-9	TRBD1	TRBJ1-4	CASSPGQGSGKLFF	TGTGCCAGCAGCCCGGGACAGGGGAGCGGAAAACTGTTTTTT
-	TRBV6-1	-	TRBJ2-7	CASSEAGGPREQYF	TGTGCCAGCAGTGAAGCGGGGGGACCCCGCGAGCAGTACTTC
-	TRBV6-5	-	TRBJ1-4	CASSPRRGAAEKLFF	TGTGCCAGCAGCCCCAGGCGGGGGGCGGCAGAAAAACTGTTTTTT
-	TRBV7-9	-	TRBJ2-3	CASSPSERDTQYF	TGTGCCAGCAGCCCCTCGGAGCGGGATACGCAGTATTTT
-	TRBV4-3	-	TRBJ2-1	CASSRVGFGGNNEQFF	TGCGCCAGCAGCCGCGTGGGGTTCGGGGGAAACAATGAGCAGTTCTTC
-	TRBV5-4	TRBD1	TRBJ2-3	CASSADREDTQYF	TGTGCCAGCAGCGCGGACAGGGAGGATACGCAGTATTTT
-	TRBV5-6	-	TRBJ1-2	CASSLDQGQSYGYTF	TGTGCCAGCAGCTTGGACCAGGGGCAGTCATATGGCTACACCTTC
-	TRBV6-5	TRBD1	TRBJ1-2	CASNRDRATNYGYTF	TGTGCCAGCAACAGGGACAGAGCAACTAACTATGGCTACACCTTC
-	TRBV19	-	TRBJ1-2	CASSIGTGYGYTF	TGTGCCAGTAGTATAGGCACAGGTTATGGCTACACCTTC
-	TRBV19	TRBD1	TRBJ2-5	CASTLLPRGETQYF	TGTGCCAGTACCCTCCTTCCCAGGGGGGAGACCCAGTACTTC
-	TRBV5-1	-	TRBJ2-1	CASSGSGGSYNEQFF	TGCGCCAGCAGCGGATCCGGGGGCTCCTACAATGAGCAGTTCTTC
-	TRBV3-1/TRBV3-2	TRBD2	TRBJ2-1	CASSQEWVAGHTYNEQFF	TGTGCCAGCAGCCAAGAATGGGTAGCGGGGCATACCTACAATGAGCAGTTCTTC